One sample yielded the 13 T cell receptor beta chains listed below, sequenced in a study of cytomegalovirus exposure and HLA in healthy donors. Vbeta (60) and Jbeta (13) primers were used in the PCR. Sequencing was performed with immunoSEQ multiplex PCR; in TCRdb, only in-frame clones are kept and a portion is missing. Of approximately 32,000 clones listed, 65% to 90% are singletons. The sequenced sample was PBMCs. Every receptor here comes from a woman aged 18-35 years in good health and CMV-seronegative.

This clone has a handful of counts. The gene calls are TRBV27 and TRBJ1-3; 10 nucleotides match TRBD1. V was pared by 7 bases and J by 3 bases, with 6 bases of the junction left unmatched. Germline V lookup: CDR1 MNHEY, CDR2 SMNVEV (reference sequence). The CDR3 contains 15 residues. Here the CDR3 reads CASTATGGGGNTIYF. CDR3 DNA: TGTGCCAGCACCGCGACAGGGGGCGGTGGAAACACCATATATTTT.

The DNA for the CDR3 is TGTGCCTGGACTAGCGGAAATTATCAAGAGACCCAGTACTTC. It encodes CAWTSGNYQETQYF. V gene TRBV30 combines with J gene TRBJ2-5, with 7 positions matching TRBD2. Trimming took 4 bases from V and 2 from J; bases not matched to a gene: 7. This CDR3 spans 14 amino acids. Germline V gene sequence: CDR1 GTSNPN, CDR2 SVGIG (reference sequence).

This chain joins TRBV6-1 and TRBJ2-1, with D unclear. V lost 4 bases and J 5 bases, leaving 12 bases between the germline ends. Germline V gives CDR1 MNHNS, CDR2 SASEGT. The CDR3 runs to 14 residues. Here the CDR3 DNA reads TGTGCCAGCAGTGTTGTTAGGAGCGACAATGAGCAGTTCTTC. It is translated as CASSVVRSDNEQFF.

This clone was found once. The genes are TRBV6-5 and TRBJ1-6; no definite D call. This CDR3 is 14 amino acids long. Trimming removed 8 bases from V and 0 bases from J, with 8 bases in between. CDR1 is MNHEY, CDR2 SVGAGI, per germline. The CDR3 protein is CASRGYSYNSPLHF. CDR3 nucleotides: TGTGCCAGCCGGGGTTACTCCTATAATTCACCCCTCCACTTT.

CDR3: CASSDSPGSDTQYF. CDR3 coding DNA: TGTGCCAGCAGTGACTCCCCAGGTTCAGATACGCAGTATTTT. This chain connects TRBV6-4 to TRBJ2-3; no firm D call. This CDR3 is 14 amino acids long. The V end was cut by 0 bases, the J end by 4 bases, with 8 bases between. Germline CDR1 is MRHNA and CDR2 is SNTAGT.

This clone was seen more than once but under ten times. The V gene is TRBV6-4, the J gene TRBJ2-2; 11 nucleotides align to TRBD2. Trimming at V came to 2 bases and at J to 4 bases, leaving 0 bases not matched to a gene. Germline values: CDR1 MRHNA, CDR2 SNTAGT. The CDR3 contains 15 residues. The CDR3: CASSDTSGSTGELFF. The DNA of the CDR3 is TGTGCCAGCAGTGACACTAGCGGGAGCACCGGGGAGCTGTTTTTT.

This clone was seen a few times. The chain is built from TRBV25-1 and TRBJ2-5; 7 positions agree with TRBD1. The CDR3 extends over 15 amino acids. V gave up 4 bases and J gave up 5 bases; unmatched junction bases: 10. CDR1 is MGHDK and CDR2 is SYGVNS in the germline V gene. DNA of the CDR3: TGTGCCAGCAGTGTCCAAGACAGGGTTGAGGAGACCCAGTACTTC. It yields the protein CASSVQDRVEETQYF.

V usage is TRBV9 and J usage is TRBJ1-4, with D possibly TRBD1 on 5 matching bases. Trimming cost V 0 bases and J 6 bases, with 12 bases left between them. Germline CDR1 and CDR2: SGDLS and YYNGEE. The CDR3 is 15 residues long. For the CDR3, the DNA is TGTGCCAGCAGCGTAGGGGGGGAGGGTCATGAAAAACTGTTTTTT. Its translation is CASSVGGEGHEKLFF.

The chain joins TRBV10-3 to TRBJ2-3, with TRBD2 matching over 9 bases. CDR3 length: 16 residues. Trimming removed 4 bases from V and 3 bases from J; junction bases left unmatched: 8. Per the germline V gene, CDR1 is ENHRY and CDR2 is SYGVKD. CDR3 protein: CAISVTGTSLTDTQYF. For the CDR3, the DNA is TGTGCCATCAGTGTGACAGGGACTAGCCTAACAGATACGCAGTATTTT.

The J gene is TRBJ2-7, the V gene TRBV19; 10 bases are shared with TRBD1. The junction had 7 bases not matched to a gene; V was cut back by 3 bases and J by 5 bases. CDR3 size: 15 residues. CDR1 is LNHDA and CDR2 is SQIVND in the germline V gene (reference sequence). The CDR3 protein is CASSIMRQGANEQYF. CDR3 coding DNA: TGTGCCAGTAGTATTATGCGACAGGGGGCCAACGAGCAGTACTTC.

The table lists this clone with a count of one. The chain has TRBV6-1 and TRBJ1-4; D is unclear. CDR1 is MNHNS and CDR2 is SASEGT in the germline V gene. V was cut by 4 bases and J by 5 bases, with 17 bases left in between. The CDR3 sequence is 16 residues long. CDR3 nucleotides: TGTGCCAGCAGTGGTACCGGGGATCGGTGGAATGAAAAACTGTTTTTT. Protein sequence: CASSGTGDRWNEKLFF.

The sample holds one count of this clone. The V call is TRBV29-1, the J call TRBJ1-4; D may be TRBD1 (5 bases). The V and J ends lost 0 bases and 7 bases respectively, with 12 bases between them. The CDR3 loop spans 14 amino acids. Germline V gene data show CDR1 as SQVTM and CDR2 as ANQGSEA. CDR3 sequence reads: CSVEDRVFGEKLFF. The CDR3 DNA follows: TGCAGCGTTGAAGACAGGGTGTTTGGTGAAAAACTGTTTTTT. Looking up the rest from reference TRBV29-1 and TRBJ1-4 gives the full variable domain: SAVISQKPSRDICQRGTSLTIQCQVDSQVTMMFWYRQQPGQSLTLIATANQGSEATYESGFVIDKFPISRPNLTFSTLTVSNMSPEDSSIYLCSVEDRVFGEKLFFGSGTQLSVL.

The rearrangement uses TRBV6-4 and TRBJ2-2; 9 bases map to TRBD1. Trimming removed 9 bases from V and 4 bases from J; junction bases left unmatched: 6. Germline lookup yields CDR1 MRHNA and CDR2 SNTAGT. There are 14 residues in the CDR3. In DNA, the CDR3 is TGTGCCAGATTGGAGGGACAGGGCACCGGGGAGCTGTTTTTT. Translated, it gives CARLEGQGTGELFF.